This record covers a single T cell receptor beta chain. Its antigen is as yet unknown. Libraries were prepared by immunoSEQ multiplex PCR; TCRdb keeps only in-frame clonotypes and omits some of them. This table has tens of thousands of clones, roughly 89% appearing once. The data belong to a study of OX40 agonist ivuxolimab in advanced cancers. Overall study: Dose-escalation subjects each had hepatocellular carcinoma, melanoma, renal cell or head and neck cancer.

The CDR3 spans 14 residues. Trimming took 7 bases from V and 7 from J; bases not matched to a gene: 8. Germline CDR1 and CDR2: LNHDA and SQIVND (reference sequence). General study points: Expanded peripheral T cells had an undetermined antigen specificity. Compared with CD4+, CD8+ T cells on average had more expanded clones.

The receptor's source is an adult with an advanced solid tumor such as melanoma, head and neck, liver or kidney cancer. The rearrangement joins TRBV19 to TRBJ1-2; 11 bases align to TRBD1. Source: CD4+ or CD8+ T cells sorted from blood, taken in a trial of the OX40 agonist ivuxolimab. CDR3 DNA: TGTGCCAGTACCTGGACAGGGGGCGAGCCTGGCTACACCTTC. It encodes CASTWTGGEPGYTF.